The clone carrying this TCR beta chain was detected only a few times. It differs at one base from a far larger clone, so likely a read error. This record belongs to a study of low-dose radiotherapy and immunotherapy resistance in tumors. Study background: The fractionation for Cohort 1 was 0.5 Gy per fraction every 2 weeks, totaling 6.5 Gy. The study gave Cohort 2 1 Gy per fraction every two weeks, totaling 13 Gy over 26 weeks.

Time point here: after trial treatment. Described treatment: LDRT plus nivolumab, ipilimumab, low-dose cyclophosphamide and aspirin (RACIN trial). Germline V gene sequence: CDR1 SGHRS, CDR2 YFSETQ. CDR3 length equals 16 residues. The J segment lost 7 bases and the V segment lost 3 bases, leaving 15 bases of the junction unmatched. Covering alpha and beta chains, TRAV- and TRBV-specific primers were used for the first-strand cDNA. PCR amplification of the TCRs was performed with Phusion for 20 PCR cycles, and it relied on a constant-region primer together with a V-primer adapter. TCRdb passed the reads through MiXCR, listing each CDR3 protein once. The table lists 75,000 to 95,000 distinct CDR3 sequences, 20% to 25% of them singletons, with 9.5% to 15% in the top ten.

This rearrangement joins TRBV5-1 to TRBJ2-7, with 8 positions matching TRBD2. This TCR was recovered from a female donor with ovarian cancer. Source: PBMCs, taken after low-dose radiotherapy plus immunotherapy. The CDR3 loop reads CASSSGTRAPYNEQYF. CDR3 DNA sequence: TGCGCCAGCAGCTCGGGGACTAGGGCCCCCTACAATGAGCAGTACTTC. The full variable domain, rest sourced from reference TRBV5-1 and TRBJ2-7, is KAGVTQTPRYLIKTRGQQVTLSCSPISGHRSVSWYQQTPGQGLQFLFEYFSETQRNKGNFPGRFSGRQFSNSRSEMNVSTLELGDSALYLCASSSGTRAPYNEQYFGPGTRLTVT.